One and the same sample provided the 19 T cell receptor beta chains below, sequenced in a study of CD8 T cells in Susac syndrome. The RNA, about 0.5 to 1 ug, was put through reverse transcription using random hexamers. TCRdb used MiXCR to reprocess the immunoSEQ multiplex PCR reads, holding one entry per CDR3 protein. This sample has 130,000 to 150,000 distinct CDR3 sequences; approximately 93% occur once, and the top ten carry over 0.25%. Sequenced material: CD8+ T cells from PBMCs. All receptors derive from a human donor in good health.

V gene TRBV11-2 combines with J gene TRBJ2-7; possible D gene TRBD1, 6 bases. V was cut by 5 bases and J by 2 bases, with 13 bases left in between. This CDR3 contains 14 residues. The germline gives CDR1 SGHAT, CDR2 FQNNGV. The chain's CDR3 is CASSALRGTYEQYF. CDR3 nucleotide sequence: TGTGCCAGCAGCGCACTCAGGGGAACCTACGAGCAGTACTTC.

This chain links TRBV13 with TRBJ2-5; the D is unclear. The germline gives CDR1 PRHDT, CDR2 FYEKMQ (reference sequence). There are 14 residues in the CDR3. Trimming left V 5 bases short and J 4 bases short, with 14 bases between. The DNA of the CDR3 is TGTGCCAGCAGCAAACGGGCCCTGGGAGAGACCCAGTACTTC. It translates to CASSKRALGETQYF.

The CDR3 sequence is CASTDASADTQYF. The CDR3 coding sequence is TGTGCCAGCACCGACGCTAGCGCAGATACGCAGTATTTT. V gene TRBV6-2 or TRBV6-3 combines with J gene TRBJ2-3; tentatively, D is TRBD2 (6 bases). Germline lookup yields CDR1 MNHEY and CDR2 SVGEGT. The CDR3 is 13 residues long. Trimming cost V 7 bases and J 4 bases, with 12 bases left between them.

The chain employs TRBV15 and TRBJ2-7, with 10 nucleotides matching TRBD1. Germline CDR1 reads LNHNV; CDR2 reads YYDKDF (reference sequence). The CDR3 length is 14 residues. Unmatched junction bases numbered 3, after V lost 4 bases and J lost 3 bases. CDR3 coding DNA: TGTGCCACCAGCACGGGGACAGGGGACTACGAGCAGTACTTC. Amino acid sequence: CATSTGTGDYEQYF.

This clonotype has only one observation. The chain uses TRBV29-1 and TRBJ1-2, with D unclear. Trimming stripped 2 bases from V and 8 bases from J, with 12 bases between. This CDR3 region has 12 residues. Germline CDR1 SQVTM, CDR2 ANQGSEA. The CDR3 sequence: CSVEPQVEGYTF. DNA for the CDR3: TGCAGCGTTGAACCTCAAGTCGAGGGCTACACCTTC.

This chain uses TRBV12-3 or TRBV12-4 with TRBJ2-5; 7 nucleotides align to TRBD1. Germline trimming cut 6 bases from V and 2 bases from J; bases unmatched to any gene: 9. The CDR3 runs 15 residues. CDR3 residues: CASSTFDRAQETQYF. Here the CDR3 DNA reads TGTGCCAGCAGCACCTTTGACAGGGCTCAAGAGACCCAGTACTTC.

The CDR3 here is CASSQGLDSNQPQHF. The CDR3 DNA follows: TGCGCCAGCAGCCAAGGGCTAGATAGCAATCAGCCCCAGCATTTT. The chain has TRBV4-3 and TRBJ1-5; no definite D call. V was trimmed by 1 base and J by 0 bases, leaving 7 bases between them. Germline loops: CDR1 LGHNA, CDR2 YSLEER. There are 15 residues in the CDR3.

The chain has TRBV4-3 and TRBJ2-1, with 11 bases aligning to TRBD2. The CDR3 spans 18 residues. Germline trimming cut 3 bases from V and 5 bases from J; bases unmatched to any gene: 12. The V gene's germline CDR1 is LGHNA and CDR2 YSLEER. The DNA for the CDR3 is TGCGCCAGCAGCCAGGCAAGAGGCCGACTAGCGGGGAACAATGAGCAGTTCTTC. As protein: CASSQARGRLAGNNEQFF.

This chain links TRBV27 with TRBJ1-2; 7 nucleotides align to TRBD1. V shed 6 bases, J shed 1 base, and the junction held 5 bases outside the gene matches. The CDR3 runs to 14 residues. Germline V gene sequence: CDR1 MNHEY, CDR2 SMNVEV (reference sequence). The CDR3 bases are TGTGCCAGCAGCCCGACAGGGCTTAACTATGGCTACACCTTC. Amino acid sequence: CASSPTGLNYGYTF.

This chain joins TRBV7-2 and TRBJ2-1; 7 bases line up with TRBD2. CDR1 is SGHTA, CDR2 FQGNSA, per germline. J lost 6 bases, V lost 1 base, and 6 bases had no gene match. CDR3 length equals 15 residues. The CDR3 coding sequence is TGTGCCAGCAGCTTAGTTAGCGGGCCAGCCAATGAGCAGTTCTTC. Translating gives CASSLVSGPANEQFF.

This chain connects TRBV14 to TRBJ2-3; D gene unclear. There are 11 residues in the CDR3. Per germline, CDR1 SGHDN and CDR2 FVKESK. Trimming left V 0 bases short and J 9 bases short, with 4 bases between. The CDR3 spells CASSQDYTQYF. The DNA of the CDR3 is TGTGCCAGCAGCCAAGATTACACGCAGTATTTT.

As for this clonotype: Relative to the germline gene, one junction end is altered; a read error may explain this. The chain joins TRBV29-1 to TRBJ2-7; D is unresolved. The CDR3 consists of 14 residues. The germline CDR1 and CDR2 sequences are SQVTM and ANQGSEA. The CDR3 DNA reads TGCAGCGTAGAAGGGCAGGCAAGCTCCTACGAGCAGTACTTC. Translated: CSVEGQASSYEQYF.

The chain couples TRBV29-1 to TRBJ2-1; 8 bases map to TRBD2. Unmatched junction bases numbered 8, after V lost 1 base and J lost 0 bases. Germline CDR1 SQVTM, CDR2 ANQGSEA. There are 17 residues in the CDR3. CDR3 coding DNA: TGCAGCGTTGAAGGGACTAGCAAAATGAGCTCCTACAATGAGCAGTTCTTC. Translated: CSVEGTSKMSSYNEQFF.

The chain links TRBV14 to TRBJ1-2; TRBD1 aligns across 7 bases. In germline, CDR1 is SGHDN, CDR2 FVKESK. This CDR3 has 14 residues. With V trimmed by 5 bases and J by 4 bases, 7 bases remained unmatched. The CDR3 loop is CASSETTGVYGYTF. The DNA for the CDR3 is TGTGCCAGCAGCGAAACTACAGGGGTCTATGGCTACACCTTC. Filled out from reference TRBV14 and TRBJ1-2, the complete variable domain reads EAGVTQFPSHSVIEKGQTVTLRCDPISGHDNLYWYRRVMGKEIKFLLHFVKESKQDESGMPNNRFLAERTGGTYSTLKVQPAELEDSGVYFCASSETTGVYGYTFGSGTRLTVV.

The chain couples TRBV27 to TRBJ2-7, with D uncertain. Germline V CDR1 and CDR2: MNHEY, SMNVEV (reference sequence). V shed 4 bases and J shed 1 base, with 8 bases lying between them. This CDR3 is built from 13 residues. The CDR3 coding sequence is TGTGCCAGCAGTTCCAACCCGTCCTACGAGCAGTACTTC. Its protein is CASSSNPSYEQYF.

Only one count was recorded for this clonotype. The V and J genes are TRBV30 and TRBJ2-7, with 7 bases lining up with TRBD1. The CDR3 runs to 14 residues. Per germline, CDR1 GTSNPN and CDR2 SVGIG (reference sequence). J gave up 0 bases and V 5 bases, and 7 bases lay outside the gene matches. The CDR3 bases are TGTGCCTGGGAGGGACAGAACAGCTCCTACGAGCAGTACTTC. This gives the protein CAWEGQNSSYEQYF.

This clonotype occurred a few times. The chain links TRBV15 to TRBJ2-6; D unresolved. CDR1 is LNHNV, CDR2 YYDKDF, per germline (reference sequence). V was cut by 5 bases and J by 4 bases, with 6 bases left in between. The CDR3 is 13 residues long. CDR3 region: CATSPSGANVLTF. CDR3 nucleotides: TGTGCCACCAGCCCTTCCGGGGCCAACGTCCTGACTTTC.

The chain is built from TRBV4-3 and TRBJ2-7; TRBD1 agrees at 10 bases. CDR3 length: 16 residues. Per the germline V gene, CDR1 is LGHNA and CDR2 is YSLEER. V shed 0 bases and J 0 bases; nucleotides not matched to a gene: 2. The CDR3 protein is CASSQEGQGNSYEQYF. The CDR3 region has the DNA TGCGCCAGCAGCCAAGAGGGACAGGGGAACTCCTACGAGCAGTACTTC.

The chain has TRBV4-3 and TRBJ2-1; possibly TRBD2 for D (6 bases). Trimming took off 5 bases at V and 6 bases at J, with 14 bases between the two ends. The CDR3 has 14 amino acids. Germline-derived CDR1 and CDR2 are LGHNA and YSLEER. This chain's CDR3 is CASSGPGLRNEQFF. As DNA, the CDR3 is TGCGCCAGCAGCGGACCGGGACTGCGCAATGAGCAGTTCTTC.